The rows below give T cell receptor beta chains drawn from one sample of a study of response to subunit inactivated influenza vaccine. TCRdb re-called the RT-PCR reads with MiXCR, one entry per CDR3 protein. The repertoire holds around 170,000 distinct CDR3 sequences, with about 11% as singletons. This specimen consisted of CD8+ T cells sorted from PBMCs, obtained less than 25 months after vaccination. These receptors all stem from a man aged 45 to 75 who received an inactivated influenza vaccine. CDR3s include the opening cysteine and the closing phenylalanine or tryptophan.

V gene: TRBV9; J gene: TRBJ2-1; CDR3 protein: CASSVDGLAGWDEQFF
V gene: TRBV19; J gene: TRBJ2-1; CDR3 protein: CASSIWVDRDNEQFF
V gene: TRBV4-3; J gene: TRBJ2-3; CDR3 protein: CASSQEWGLDTQYF
V gene: TRBV24-1; J gene: TRBJ2-3; CDR3 protein: CATSDLATDSGGSTDTQYF
V gene: TRBV6-5; J gene: TRBJ2-3; CDR3 protein: CASSLSGGTDTQYF
V gene: TRBV9; J gene: TRBJ1-1; CDR3 protein: CASSPGGLEAFF
V gene: TRBV7-8; J gene: TRBJ1-3; CDR3 protein: CASSPHFLSGNTIYF
V gene: TRBV20-1; J gene: TRBJ2-1; CDR3 protein: CSASLSSGWNEQFF
V gene: TRBV20-1; J gene: TRBJ2-1; CDR3 protein: CSARGAAQYYNEQFF
V gene: TRBV12-3/TRBV12-4; J gene: TRBJ2-1; CDR3 protein: CASKSHNEQFF
V gene: TRBV7-2; J gene: TRBJ1-2; CDR3 protein: CASSLPQAYGYTF
V gene: TRBV2; J gene: TRBJ2-7; CDR3 protein: CASSETGVEQYF
V gene: TRBV7-2; J gene: TRBJ2-3; CDR3 protein: CASSPSMGLLTDTQYF
V gene: TRBV20-1; J gene: TRBJ2-3; CDR3 protein: CSVTTSGEGKWIGNTQYF
V gene: TRBV5-6; J gene: TRBJ2-4; CDR3 protein: CASSLSALRGSKNIQYF
V gene: TRBV15; J gene: TRBJ2-2; CDR3 protein: CATSRDPGRFAGELFF
V gene: TRBV7-2; J gene: TRBJ2-7; CDR3 protein: CASSLQRSGGTYEQYF
V gene: TRBV7-6; J gene: TRBJ1-2; CDR3 protein: CASSVNNRAYYGYTF
V gene: TRBV30; J gene: TRBJ2-5; CDR3 protein: CAWSSGFGQYF
V gene: TRBV28; J gene: TRBJ2-5; CDR3 protein: CASTPLGNRIGETQYF
V gene: TRBV18; J gene: TRBJ2-3; CDR3 protein: CASSPQGNTDTQYF
V gene: TRBV9; J gene: TRBJ1-2; CDR3 protein: CASSVQVAQTQNYGYTF
V gene: TRBV28; J gene: TRBJ1-1; CDR3 protein: CASSFTGFEAFF
V gene: TRBV2; J gene: TRBJ2-3; CDR3 protein: CASSDQGSTDTQYF
V gene: TRBV7-9; J gene: TRBJ2-7; CDR3 protein: CASSLGVVEQYF
V gene: TRBV27; J gene: TRBJ1-5; CDR3 protein: CASSPTGSLSQHF
V gene: TRBV10-3; J gene: TRBJ1-2; CDR3 protein: CAISEAGTAFYGYTF
V gene: TRBV24-1; J gene: TRBJ2-5; CDR3 protein: CATSDRDAQETQYF
V gene: TRBV11-2; J gene: TRBJ2-7; CDR3 protein: CASSFHDSGPYEQYF
V gene: TRBV6-4; J gene: TRBJ2-1; CDR3 protein: CASSDYGGGGGPFYNEQFF
V gene: TRBV1; J gene: TRBJ1-1; CDR3 protein: CTSSQDPGTEAFF
V gene: TRBV7-9; J gene: TRBJ2-7; CDR3 protein: CASTPGGRHYYEQYF
V gene: TRBV5-1; J gene: TRBJ2-7; CDR3 protein: CASSLTGGEQYF
V gene: TRBV6-1; J gene: TRBJ2-1; CDR3 protein: CASSETAIQIPYNEQFF
V gene: TRBV2; J gene: TRBJ2-2; CDR3 protein: CASSEGEANTGELFF
V gene: TRBV9; J gene: TRBJ1-2; CDR3 protein: CASSAQSRDASKGNYGYTF
V gene: TRBV14; J gene: TRBJ1-2; CDR3 protein: CASSQDISYGYTF
V gene: TRBV9; J gene: TRBJ1-1; CDR3 protein: CASSVGSNTEAFF
V gene: TRBV6-1; J gene: TRBJ2-2; CDR3 protein: CASSLLGNTGELFF
V gene: TRBV7-9; J gene: TRBJ2-7; CDR3 protein: CASSLVAGYEQYF
V gene: TRBV4-3; J gene: TRBJ1-4; CDR3 protein: CASSQDASRLEKLFF
V gene: TRBV20-1; J gene: TRBJ2-2; CDR3 protein: CSARDVAMSTGELFF
V gene: TRBV16; J gene: TRBJ1-4; CDR3 protein: CASSPTGGNDEKLFF
V gene: TRBV4-3; J gene: TRBJ2-2; CDR3 protein: CASSQGRSGELFF
V gene: TRBV4-1; J gene: TRBJ1-6; CDR3 protein: CASRRTGTGNSPLHF
V gene: TRBV29-1; J gene: TRBJ2-7; CDR3 protein: CSVDAGDSYEQYF
V gene: TRBV10-3; J gene: TRBJ2-1; CDR3 protein: CAISVSGESYNEQFF
V gene: TRBV5-1; J gene: TRBJ2-5; CDR3 protein: CASSLLGGETQYF
V gene: TRBV7-9; J gene: TRBJ1-6; CDR3 protein: CASSLAPELNSPLHF
V gene: TRBV14; J gene: TRBJ2-1; CDR3 protein: CASSQVAGGSYNEQFF
V gene: TRBV7-2; J gene: TRBJ1-3; CDR3 protein: CASSLGTGSGNTIYF
V gene: TRBV7-9; J gene: TRBJ2-1; CDR3 protein: CASSLQVGIYNEQFF
V gene: TRBV6-5; J gene: TRBJ2-3; CDR3 protein: CASSYSFTSGGPGTQYF
V gene: TRBV7-6; J gene: TRBJ2-2; CDR3 protein: CASSLFGGAPGELFF
V gene: TRBV29-1; J gene: TRBJ2-3; CDR3 protein: CSSTTGGQADTQYF
V gene: TRBV28; J gene: TRBJ2-7; CDR3 protein: CASRRGAGHGVF
V gene: TRBV19; J gene: TRBJ1-4; CDR3 protein: CASSTGMDEKLFF
V gene: TRBV11-2; J gene: TRBJ2-4; CDR3 protein: CASSPLTSGVAKNIQYF
V gene: TRBV11-3; J gene: TRBJ2-3; CDR3 protein: CASSSSSSSTDTQYF
V gene: TRBV5-6; J gene: TRBJ2-7; CDR3 protein: CASSWGVDTYEQYF